This T cell receptor beta chain came from a study of blood T cell repertoires in COVID-19 (dated by TCRdb to about 2020). Looking at the study overall: Collaborator samples came from the United States, Italy and Spain and covered acute and convalescent phases of COVID-19. HLA class I and class II types, where available, came from metadata supplied by the sample provider rather than from assay-based typing. The material from the prospective study consisted of cDNA or gDNA derived from T cells, B-cell-depleted T cells, or PBMCs. The sample metadata nearly always contained a de-identified subject ID, COVID-19 status, age in years and sex. The repertoires were released in a freely available public database meant as a resource for research on the immune response to SARS-CoV-2. Samples came from the ongoing ImmuneRACE study (first 160 participants) plus 1,254 subjects from 6 global collaborators. Deeply sampled blood TCRbeta repertoires from subjects exposed to, actively infected with, or recovered from COVID-19 were included in the dataset.

One collaborating source in Seattle enrolled patients while the patients were actively infected and followed the patients over time throughout the course of disease. Each collaborating institution followed its own protocols to collect whole blood in K2EDTA tubes. Collaborator samples were shipped for TCRbeta analysis as frozen whole blood, isolated PBMCs, or DNA extracted from either sample type. A note on this clone: Its specific antigen is unknown. Base-call qualities are not available, and no considerably larger clone is one nucleotide away.

General study outcomes and caveats: How much clinical and demographic metadata was included differed by source and by participant, and the metadata was provided uncurated.

TCRbeta CDR3 regions were amplified from genomic DNA using the immunoSEQ Assay, a bias-controlled multiplex PCR. Regarding the original processing steps: Within the assay, amplification of reference gene primers was used to estimate how many nucleated cells each sample contained. To quantify the absolute abundance of each unique TCRbeta CDR3 rearrangement, sequence reads were collapsed and filtered. Productive Simpson clonality was computed per sample as the square root of Simpson's diversity index over productive rearrangements. TCRdb obtained this table from immuneACCESS and retained in-frame rearrangements with V and J assigned. These tables miss some clones; where compared with another copy, unresolved V genes account for less than half of the shortfall, and the remainder is unexplained. V, J and clone size are those of that table, while D and trimming were read from the DNA. This sample holds about 240,000 clones; nearly 95% were observed only once. The ten largest clones add up to roughly 0.89% of the sample.

The germline V gene specifies LGHNT as CDR1 and FRNRAP as CDR2. Its CDR3 holds 15 amino acids, cysteine through phenylalanine. CDR3 DNA is the only sequence kept; it has 45 bases, read in frame from the first base. The junction shows trimming of 3 bases on V and 8 bases on J, plus 16 bases between the germline ends. The clonotype comes from a man under 40 with COVID-19, enrolled during active disease. Sequencing used peripheral blood. Rearrangement joined TRBV12-5 to TRBJ1-4, with a weak D call of TRBD1 (5 bases match). The sequenced DNA: TGTGCTAGTGGTTTCCAGGGCAGGGAAGGGGAAAAACTGTTTTTT. Its protein product is CASGFQGREGEKLFF. The full variable domain, completed from the reference TRBV12-5 and TRBJ1-4 proteins outside the CDR3, reads DARVTQTPRHKVTEMGQEVTMRCQPILGHNTVFWYRQTMMQGLELLAYFRNRAPLDDSGMPKDRFSAEMPDATLATLKIQPSEPRDSAVYFCASGFQGREGEKLFFGSGTQLSVL.